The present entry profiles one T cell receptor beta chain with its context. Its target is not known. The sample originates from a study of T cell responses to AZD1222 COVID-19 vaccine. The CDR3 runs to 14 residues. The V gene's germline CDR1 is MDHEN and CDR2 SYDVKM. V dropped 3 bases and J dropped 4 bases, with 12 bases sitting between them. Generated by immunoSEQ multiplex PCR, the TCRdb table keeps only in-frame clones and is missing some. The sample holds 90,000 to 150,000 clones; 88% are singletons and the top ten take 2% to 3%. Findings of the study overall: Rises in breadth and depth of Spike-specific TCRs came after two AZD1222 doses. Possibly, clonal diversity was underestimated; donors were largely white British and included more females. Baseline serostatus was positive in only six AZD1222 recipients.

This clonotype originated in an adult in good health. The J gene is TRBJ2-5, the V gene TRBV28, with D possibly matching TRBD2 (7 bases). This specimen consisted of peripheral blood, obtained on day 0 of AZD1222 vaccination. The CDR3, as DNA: TGTGCCAGCAGTTTTAACAGGGAGGGAGAGACCCAGTACTTC. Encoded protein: CASSFNREGETQYF.